This TCR beta chain was observed in a study of shared clonotypes between healthy human individuals. Of note for this clone: What it recognizes is unknown.

Overall study findings and caveats: Researchers sampled blood only, noting tissue repertoires likely differ. In general, naive subsets displayed greater estimated richness than memory subsets did. Generation probability values for non-shared clonotypes were lower than those for clonotypes shared by all four donors.

The CDR3 is made up of 13 amino acids. CDR1 and CDR2 (germline): KGHSH, LQKENI. V dropped 6 bases and J dropped 5 bases, with 10 bases sitting between them. Authors' analysis steps: ImmunoSEQ output lacked quality scores and full-length reads, limiting matched filtering. This table comes from immunoSEQ multiplex PCR, and its TCRdb copy is limited to in-frame clones, with some not included. The DNA was the basis for D and trimming; V, J and clone size are from that table. The repertoire holds some 2,400,000 clones, nearly 97% seen once, with around 0.13% in the top ten. Material for sequencing was naive CD4+ T cells sorted from blood. The subset was: CD45RA+ positively selected. This clonotype was sampled from a man aged 18 to 30 in good health. The chain employs TRBV18 and TRBJ1-4; possible D gene TRBD1, 5 bases. The CDR3 bases are TGTGCCAGCTCTCCGCAGGGCAATGAAAAACTGTTTTTT. Translation: CASSPQGNEKLFF.